This T cell receptor beta chain was obtained from a study of response to subunit inactivated influenza vaccine. Broader study findings: The study's authors posited that every seasonal influenza vaccination enlists few new T cells.

At least ten counts were recorded for this clonotype. What it binds is not known. Germline lookup yields CDR1 SGDLS and CDR2 YYNGEE. J gave up 4 bases and V 2 bases, and 4 bases lay outside the gene matches. CDR3 size: 15 residues. TCRdb reprocessed the RT-PCR reads with MiXCR, giving one entry per CDR3 protein. This table has hundreds of thousands of distinct CDR3 sequences, roughly 15% appearing once. This specimen consisted of PBMCs from blood, obtained less than 15 days before vaccination. This TCR came from a man aged 45-60 years who received an inactivated influenza vaccine. The chain carries TRBV9 and TRBJ1-3; 9 positions match TRBD1. CDR3 DNA sequence: TGTGCCAGCAGCGTGGGACAGGGCACGGGAAACACCATATATTTT. Encoded protein: CASSVGQGTGNTIYF.